The rows below give T cell receptor beta chains drawn from one sample of a study of T-cell memory formation after mild COVID-19. MiXCR was run by TCRdb on the 5' RACE reads, yielding one entry per CDR3 protein. The data contain 380,000 or so distinct CDR3 sequences, approximately 15% of them singletons. Specimen: PBMCs or a T cell subset sorted from them (not recorded which). The source of these receptors is a man aged 18 to 35 who had mild COVID-19 (a few samples of this study predate the infection). Cell type and time point are not known. Each CDR3 is given with its conserved first and last residue. The D gene is left open where the match is weak. Not all rows give a size; the values are once, few, many and, for expanded clones, a class.

abundance	d_gene	j_gene	v_gene	CDR3aa	CDR3nt
.	TRBD2	TRBJ2-2	TRBV5-1	CASSLLSGGPGELFF	TGCGCCAGCAGCTTGTTGTCGGGGGGACCCGGGGAGCTGTTTTTT
few	TRBD2	TRBJ2-7	TRBV27	CASSGTSGGPYEQYF	TGTGCCAGCAGTGGGACTAGCGGGGGGCCCTACGAGCAGTACTTC
few	TRBD1	TRBJ1-6	TRBV6-5	CASRPGQRNSPLHF	TGTGCCAGCAGGCCGGGACAGCGGAATTCACCCCTCCACTTT
few	TRBD1	TRBJ2-3	TRBV18	CASWTGGLDTQYF	TGTGCCAGCTGGACAGGGGGCCTAGATACGCAGTATTTT
few	TRBD1	TRBJ2-2	TRBV19	CASSRRTGVGGELFF	TGTGCCAGTAGTAGACGGACAGGGGTAGGCGGGGAGCTGTTTTTT
.	TRBD1	TRBJ1-6	TRBV3-1	CASSQEWDSKNSPLHF	TGTGCCAGCAGCCAAGAATGGGACAGTAAAAACTCACCCCTCCACTTT
.	.	TRBJ2-1	TRBV10-3	CAISESIGSAEQFF	TGTGCCATCAGTGAGTCGATTGGGAGCGCTGAGCAGTTCTTC
few	TRBD1	TRBJ1-4	TRBV24-1	CATSGPKRDRGPEKLFF	TGTGCCACCAGTGGTCCGAAAAGGGACAGGGGGCCTGAAAAACTGTTTTTT
few	.	TRBJ2-5	TRBV5-1	CASSIEFRERAQYF	TGCGCCAGCAGCATAGAATTCCGGGAGAGGGCCCAGTACTTC
few	TRBD1	TRBJ2-6	TRBV15	CATSRTGGAGANVLTF	TGTGCCACCAGCAGGACAGGGGGCGCTGGGGCCAACGTCCTGACTTTC
.	.	TRBJ2-5	TRBV12-3/TRBV12-4	CASSSARHLVAQYF	TGTGCCAGCAGTTCAGCTAGACATCTGGTTGCCCAGTACTTC
few	TRBD2	TRBJ2-7	TRBV20-1	CSARERGFSYEQYF	TGCAGTGCTAGAGAGCGGGGGTTCTCCTACGAGCAGTACTTC
.	.	TRBJ2-7	TRBV4-1	CASSQGVRTYEQYF	TGCGCCAGCAGCCAAGGAGTCAGAACTTACGAGCAGTACTTC
few	.	TRBJ2-1	TRBV10-3	CAISESLAQFF	TGTGCCATCAGTGAGTCTTTAGCCCAGTTCTTC
few	.	TRBJ2-2	TRBV5-6	CASSRTGLAANTGELFF	TGTGCCAGCAGCCGGACGGGGCTAGCCGCGAACACCGGGGAGCTGTTTTTT
few	TRBD1	TRBJ2-1	TRBV29-1	CSVGQGGSGGEQFF	TGCAGCGTGGGACAGGGAGGGAGTGGGGGTGAGCAGTTCTTC
.	TRBD1	TRBJ2-2	TRBV12-5	CASASGQYNTGELFF	TGTGCTAGTGCCTCGGGACAGTATAACACCGGGGAGCTGTTTTTT
.	.	TRBJ1-1	TRBV29-1	CSGGRITEAFF	TGCAGCGGGGGGAGAATCACTGAAGCTTTCTTT
few	.	TRBJ2-3	TRBV5-5	CASSLAVHLYHTDTQYF	TGTGCCAGCAGCTTGGCTGTCCACCTTTACCACACAGATACGCAGTATTTT
once	.	TRBJ2-1	TRBV20-1	CSARGDIAQFF	TGCAGTGCTAGAGGCGACATTGCTCAGTTCTTC
few	TRBD1	TRBJ2-1	TRBV5-1	CASSSQGARNEQFF	TGCGCCAGCAGCTCGCAGGGGGCGCGGAATGAGCAGTTCTTC
few	.	TRBJ2-1	TRBV7-9	CASSRDFADEQFF	TGTGCCAGCAGCCGGGACTTTGCTGATGAGCAGTTCTTC
.	.	TRBJ2-3	TRBV9	CASSSNPRDTETPDTQYF	TGTGCCAGCAGCTCCAACCCCCGGGACACGGAGACCCCAGATACGCAGTATTTT
few	.	TRBJ2-7	TRBV7-8	CASSTTSAARGVEQYF	TGTGCCAGCAGCACCACCTCAGCCGCAAGAGGGGTCGAGCAGTACTTC
few	.	TRBJ2-4	TRBV20-1	CSAIDDQNIQYF	TGCAGTGCTATAGACGACCAAAACATTCAGTACTTC